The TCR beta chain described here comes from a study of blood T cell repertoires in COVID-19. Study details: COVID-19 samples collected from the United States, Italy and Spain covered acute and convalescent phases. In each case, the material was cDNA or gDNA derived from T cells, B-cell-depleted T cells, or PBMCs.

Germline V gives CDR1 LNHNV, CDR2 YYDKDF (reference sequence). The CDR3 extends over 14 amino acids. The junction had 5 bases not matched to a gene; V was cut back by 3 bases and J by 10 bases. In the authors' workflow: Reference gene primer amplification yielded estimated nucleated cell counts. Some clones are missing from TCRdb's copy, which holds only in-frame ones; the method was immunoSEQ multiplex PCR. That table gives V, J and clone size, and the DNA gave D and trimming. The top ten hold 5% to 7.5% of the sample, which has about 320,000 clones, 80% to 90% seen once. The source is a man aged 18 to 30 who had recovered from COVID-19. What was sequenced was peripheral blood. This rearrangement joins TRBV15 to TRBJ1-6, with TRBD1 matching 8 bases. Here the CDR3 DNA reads TGTGCCACCAGCAGGGGACAGGAAGAATCACCCCTCCACTTT. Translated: CATSRGQEESPLHF.